This entry is about one TCR beta chain. This sample stems from a study of blood T cells in healthy people across ages. A J-beta primer mix and a sample-barcoded 5' primer were used in a second PCR of roughly 6 to 12 cycles. Each sample provided no less than 2.5 million CDR3-containing paired-end reads. MiXCR was run by TCRdb on the 5' RACE reads, yielding one entry per CDR3 protein. The sample has under 1 million distinct CDR3 sequences, roughly 44% seen once. This TCR was sampled from a man between 60 and 70 years old in good health. Sequenced input: blood.

Here the CDR3 DNA reads TGTGCCAGCAGTTTAACTGCCTCCCCCAACAATGAGCAGTTCTTC. Residues: CASSLTASPNNEQFF. The V call is TRBV12-3 or TRBV12-4, the J call TRBJ2-1, with D unclear. Trimming took 2 bases from V and 5 from J, leaving 13 bases between them. This CDR3 comprises 15 residues.